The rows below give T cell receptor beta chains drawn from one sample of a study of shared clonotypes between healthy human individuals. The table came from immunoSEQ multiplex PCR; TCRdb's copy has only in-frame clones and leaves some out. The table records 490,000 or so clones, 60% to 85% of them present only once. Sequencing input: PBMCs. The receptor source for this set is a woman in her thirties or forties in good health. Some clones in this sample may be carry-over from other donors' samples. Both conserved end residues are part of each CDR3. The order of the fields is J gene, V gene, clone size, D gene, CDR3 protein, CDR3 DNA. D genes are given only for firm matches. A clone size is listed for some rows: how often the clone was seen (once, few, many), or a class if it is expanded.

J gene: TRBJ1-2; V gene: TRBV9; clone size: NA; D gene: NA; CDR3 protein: CASSPAGETGYGYTF; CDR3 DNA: TGTGCCAGCAGCCCGGCGGGGGAGACGGGCTATGGCTACACCTTC
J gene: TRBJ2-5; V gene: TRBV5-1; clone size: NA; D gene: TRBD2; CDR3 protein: CASSLQPGLAGELVGTQYF; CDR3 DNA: TGCGCCAGCAGCCTCCAACCGGGACTAGCGGGAGAATTGGTGGGGACCCAGTACTTC
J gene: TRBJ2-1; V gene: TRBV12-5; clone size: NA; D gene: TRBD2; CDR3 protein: CASGSPRTRNFMKNNEQFF; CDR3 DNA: TGTGCTAGTGGTTCCCCCCGGACTAGAAACTTTATGAAGAACAATGAGCAGTTCTTC
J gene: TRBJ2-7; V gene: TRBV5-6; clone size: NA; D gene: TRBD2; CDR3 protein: CASSLALAGAYEQYF; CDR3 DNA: TGTGCCAGCAGCTTGGCCCTAGCGGGAGCTTACGAGCAGTACTTC
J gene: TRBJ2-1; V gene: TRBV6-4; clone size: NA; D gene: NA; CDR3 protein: CASSLGTTSYNEQFF; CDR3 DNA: TGTGCCAGCAGTTTAGGGACGACATCCTACAATGAGCAGTTCTTC
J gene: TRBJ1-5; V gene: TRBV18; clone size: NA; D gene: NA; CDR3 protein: CASSPTINQPQHF; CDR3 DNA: TGTGCCAGCTCACCAACCATAAATCAGCCCCAGCATTTT
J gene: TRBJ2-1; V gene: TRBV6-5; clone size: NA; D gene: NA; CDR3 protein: CATSRTQPYNEQFF; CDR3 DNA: TGTGCCACCTCGCGGACCCAGCCCTACAATGAGCAGTTCTTC
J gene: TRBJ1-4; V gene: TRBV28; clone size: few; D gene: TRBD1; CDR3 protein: CASSTRTGDNEKLFF; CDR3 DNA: TGTGCCAGCAGTACCCGGACAGGGGATAATGAAAAACTGTTTTTT
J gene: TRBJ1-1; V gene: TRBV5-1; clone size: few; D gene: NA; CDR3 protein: CASHGNTEAFF; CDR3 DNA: TGCGCCAGTCATGGGAACACTGAAGCTTTCTTT
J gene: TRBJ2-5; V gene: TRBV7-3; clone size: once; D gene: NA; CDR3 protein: CASSLHSTAETQYF; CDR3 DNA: TGTGCCAGCAGCCTACACTCTACGGCGGAGACCCAGTACTTC
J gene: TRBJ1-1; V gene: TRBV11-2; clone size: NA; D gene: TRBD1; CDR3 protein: CASSRTGANTEAFF; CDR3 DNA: TGTGCCAGCAGCCGGACAGGGGCGAACACTGAAGCTTTCTTT
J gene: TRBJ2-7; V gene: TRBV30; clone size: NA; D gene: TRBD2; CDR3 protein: CAWSVPPREESYEQYF; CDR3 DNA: TGTGCCTGGAGTGTACCCCCCCGGGAGGAGTCCTACGAGCAGTACTTC
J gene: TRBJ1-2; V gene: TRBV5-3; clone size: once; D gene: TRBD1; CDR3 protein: CARSWGQGTSGYTF; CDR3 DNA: TGTGCCAGAAGCTGGGGACAGGGGACGAGTGGCTACACCTTC
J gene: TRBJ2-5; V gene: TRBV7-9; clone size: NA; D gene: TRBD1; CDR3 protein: CASSLGDREKETQYF; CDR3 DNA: TGTGCCAGCAGCTTAGGGGACAGAGAAAAAGAGACCCAGTACTTC
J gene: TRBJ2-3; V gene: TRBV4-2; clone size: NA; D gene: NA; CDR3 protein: CASSQEGSGSTDTQYF; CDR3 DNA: TGTGCCAGCAGCCAAGAGGGCAGCGGGAGCACAGATACGCAGTATTTT
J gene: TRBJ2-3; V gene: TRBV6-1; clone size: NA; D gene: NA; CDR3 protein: CASIPRYADTQYF; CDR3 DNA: TGTGCCAGCATACCGCGCTACGCAGATACGCAGTATTTT
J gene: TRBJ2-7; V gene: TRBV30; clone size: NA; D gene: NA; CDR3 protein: CAWSRSPYEQYF; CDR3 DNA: TGTGCCTGGTCACGGAGCCCCTACGAGCAGTACTTC
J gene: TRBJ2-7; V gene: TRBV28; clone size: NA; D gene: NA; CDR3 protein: CASSPVDYEQYF; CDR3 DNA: TGTGCCAGCAGCCCGGTGGATTACGAGCAGTACTTC
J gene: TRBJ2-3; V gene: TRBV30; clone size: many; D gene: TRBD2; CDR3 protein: CAWTRTSGTDTQYF; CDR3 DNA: TGTGCCTGGACCCGGACTAGCGGAACAGATACGCAGTATTTT
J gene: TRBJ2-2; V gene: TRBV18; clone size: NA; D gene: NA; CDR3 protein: CASSSGVSTGELFF; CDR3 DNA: TGTGCCAGCTCCTCCGGGGTGTCCACCGGGGAGCTGTTTTTT
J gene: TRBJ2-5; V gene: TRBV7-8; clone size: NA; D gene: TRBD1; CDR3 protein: CASSLRTGGWSETQYF; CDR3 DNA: TGTGCCAGCAGCCTACGGACAGGGGGGTGGTCAGAGACCCAGTACTTC
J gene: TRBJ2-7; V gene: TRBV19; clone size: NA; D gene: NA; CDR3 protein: CASSHGGDEQYF; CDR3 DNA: TGTGCCAGTAGCCACGGCGGAGACGAGCAGTACTTC
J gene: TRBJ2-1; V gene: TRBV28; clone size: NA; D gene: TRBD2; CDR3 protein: CATEGTSGSYEQFF; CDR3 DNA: TGTGCCACCGAGGGGACTAGCGGGAGTTATGAGCAGTTCTTC
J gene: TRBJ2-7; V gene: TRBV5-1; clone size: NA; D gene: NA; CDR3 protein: CASTRGGQDGYEQYF; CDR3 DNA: TGCGCCAGCACCCGTGGGGGACAAGATGGCTACGAGCAGTACTTC
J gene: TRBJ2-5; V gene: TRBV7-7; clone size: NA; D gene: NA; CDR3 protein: CASSQGLGNVETQYF; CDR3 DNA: TGTGCCAGCAGCCAAGGCCTAGGAAACGTCGAGACCCAGTACTTC
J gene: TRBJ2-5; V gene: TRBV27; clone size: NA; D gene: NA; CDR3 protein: CASSFVGGQTQYF; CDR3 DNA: TGTGCCAGCAGTTTCGTGGGTGGGCAGACCCAGTACTTC
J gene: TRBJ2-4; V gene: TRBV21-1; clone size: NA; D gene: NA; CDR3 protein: CASSKGRRQGLGFQWYF; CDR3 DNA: TGTGCCAGCAGCAAAGGACGGCGACAGGGCCTGGGATTTCAGTGGTACTTC
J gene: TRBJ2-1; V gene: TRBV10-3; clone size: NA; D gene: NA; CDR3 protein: CAISELGTSYNEQFF; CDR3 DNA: TGTGCCATCAGTGAGCTGGGGACTTCCTACAATGAGCAGTTCTTC